One sample yielded the 27 T cell receptor beta chains listed below, sequenced in a study of OX40 agonist ivuxolimab in advanced cancers. Sequencing was performed with immunoSEQ multiplex PCR; in TCRdb, only in-frame clones are kept and a portion is missing. This sample yields about 54,000 clones, of which approximately 84% are seen a single time; 1.2% belongs to the top ten. The sequences come from CD4+ or CD8+ T cells sorted from blood, collected in a trial of the OX40 agonist ivuxolimab. The origin of the receptors is an adult with an advanced solid tumor such as melanoma, head and neck, liver or kidney cancer.

The V call is TRBV5-7, the J call TRBJ2-5, with D perhaps matching TRBD2 (5 bases). TRBV5-7 is flagged as an ORF with uncertain function. The germline V and J ends were trimmed by 4 bases and 4 bases, with 11 bases remaining between them. The CDR3 contains 13 residues. The CDR3 spells CASSQEAGETQYF. The CDR3 bases are TGTGCCAGCAGCCAGGAGGCGGGAGAGACCCAGTACTTC.

The chain couples TRBV9 to TRBJ2-3, with 14 positions matching TRBD2. The germline V gene has CDR1 SGDLS and CDR2 YYNGEE. This CDR3 comprises 19 residues. The J segment lost 2 bases and the V segment lost 0 bases, leaving 8 bases of the junction unmatched. CDR3 in amino acids: CASSVAEGLAGANTDTQYF. Written as DNA, the CDR3 is TGTGCCAGCAGCGTAGCTGAGGGACTAGCGGGAGCGAACACAGATACGCAGTATTTT.

This rearrangement joins TRBV9 to TRBJ2-7; tentative D call: TRBD1 (5 bases). Trimming pared 1 base from V and 9 bases from J, leaving 20 bases between. The CDR3 consists of 15 residues. Germline CDR1 is SGDLS and CDR2 is YYNGEE. This chain's CDR3 is CASSVRDAPYQGQYF. The CDR3 coding sequence is TGTGCCAGCAGCGTAAGAGACGCCCCTTATCAGGGGCAGTACTTC.

The J gene is TRBJ2-7, the V gene TRBV28, with D uncertain. The germline V gene has CDR1 MDHEN and CDR2 SYDVKM. The CDR3 contains 11 residues. V was shortened by 10 bases and J by 3 bases, with 10 bases between the two germline ends. The CDR3 loop reads CAINSGYEQYF. The CDR3 DNA follows: TGTGCCATAAACTCTGGCTACGAGCAGTACTTC.

The chain is built from TRBV6-5 and TRBJ2-4; weak D call: TRBD2 (7 bases). The CDR3 totals 16 residues. V lost 4 bases to trimming and J lost 1 base, with 14 bases between them. The germline CDR1 and CDR2 sequences are MNHEY and SVGAGI. The CDR3, as DNA: TGTGCCAGCAGTTCAGGGGAGGGTACGGCCAAAAACATTCAGTACTTC. Translation gives CASSSGEGTAKNIQYF.

The CDR3, as DNA: TGCGCCAGCAAGCCGATCAGGGGAGTCAATCAGCCCCAGCATTTT. Amino acid sequence: CASKPIRGVNQPQHF. The chain carries TRBV10-2 and TRBJ1-5; D is possibly TRBD1 (6 bases). The ends were cut back, 7 bases at V and 3 bases at J, with 16 bases in the middle. This CDR3 region has 15 residues. Per the germline V gene, CDR1 is WSHSY and CDR2 is SAAADI.

The CDR3 spells CASRVARTTPGELFF. In DNA form, the CDR3 reads TGTGCCAGCAGGGTGGCTCGAACCACCCCCGGGGAGCTGTTTTTT. V usage is TRBV2 and J usage is TRBJ2-2; D gene ambiguous. CDR1 is SNHLY, CDR2 FYNNEI, per germline. Trimming took 6 bases from V and 6 from J, leaving 17 bases between them. The CDR3 contains 15 residues.

V and J are TRBV19 and TRBJ1-1; 9 bases are a match to TRBD1. CDR1 is LNHDA and CDR2 is SQIVND in the germline V gene (reference sequence). The CDR3 has 14 amino acids. After removal of 5 bases from V and 4 bases from J, the junction contained 5 bases not matched to a gene. The CDR3 loop reads CASSFRDRATEAFF. CDR3 DNA sequence: TGTGCCAGTAGTTTCCGGGACAGGGCCACTGAAGCTTTCTTT.

V usage is TRBV9 and J usage is TRBJ2-3; 8 bases fit TRBD1. The J segment lost 4 bases and the V segment lost 0 bases, leaving 13 bases of the junction unmatched. CDR3 size: 18 residues. Germline values: CDR1 SGDLS, CDR2 YYNGEE. The CDR3 nucleotides read TGTGCCAGCAGCGTAGAGCTGGGTGTCAGGGGGCGCGCAGATACGCAGTATTTT. This translates into CASSVELGVRGRADTQYF.

CDR3 DNA sequence: TGTGCCAGCAGCTTATCAGGGAATAGGAACACTGAAGCTTTCTTT. As protein: CASSLSGNRNTEAFF. V is TRBV7-2 and J is TRBJ1-1, with D possibly being TRBD1 (5 bases). Germline assignment: CDR1 SGHTA and CDR2 FQGNSA. The CDR3 runs to 15 residues. Trimming cost V 2 bases and J 1 base, with 11 bases left between them.

The chain combines TRBV5-4 with TRBJ1-1; 10 bases are shared with TRBD1. Unmatched junction bases numbered 4, after V lost 2 bases and J lost 3 bases. The germline V gene has CDR1 SGHNT and CDR2 YYREEE (reference sequence). This CDR3 contains 15 residues. CDR3 residues: CASSFPTGGHTEAFF. CDR3 DNA sequence: TGTGCCAGCAGCTTCCCGACAGGGGGCCACACTGAAGCTTTCTTT.

This chain uses TRBV11-2 with TRBJ2-1, with 8 bases fitting TRBD2. CDR1 and CDR2 (germline): SGHAT, FQNNGV. CDR3 size: 16 residues. Unmatched junction bases numbered 9, after V lost 3 bases and J lost 5 bases. CDR3 in amino acids: CASSFLTSATHNEQFF. The DNA of the CDR3 is TGTGCCAGCAGCTTTTTGACTAGCGCTACACACAATGAGCAGTTCTTC.

The chain couples TRBV7-9 to TRBJ2-2; D ambiguous. CDR1 and CDR2 (germline): SEHNR, FQNEAQ (reference sequence). This CDR3 comprises 15 residues. The ends were cut back, 6 bases at V and 7 bases at J, with 18 bases in the middle. The CDR3 is CASSFDTPGRGELFF. The CDR3 nucleotides read TGTGCCAGCAGTTTCGACACGCCGGGCCGCGGGGAGCTGTTTTTT.

The V gene is TRBV7-9, the J gene TRBJ2-2, with D unresolved. Germline V gene lookup returns CDR1 SEHNR and CDR2 FQNEAQ (reference sequence). The CDR3 loop spans 13 amino acids. V was cut by 4 bases and J by 7 bases, with 10 bases left in between. CDR3 in amino acids: CASSSAKNGELFF. For the CDR3, the DNA is TGTGCCAGCAGCTCAGCGAAAAACGGGGAGCTGTTTTTT.

As regards this clone: This specimen includes other DNA sequences encoding the same CDR3. The rearrangement links TRBV20-1 to TRBJ2-5; D ambiguous. The V and J ends lost 3 bases and 4 bases respectively, with 3 bases between them. The CDR3 has 10 residues. CDR1 and CDR2 from the germline V gene are DFQATT and SNEGSKA (reference sequence). The CDR3 region has the DNA TGCAGTGCTAGCGGAGAGACCCAGTACTTC. It is translated as CSASGETQYF.

CDR3 coding DNA: TGTGCCAGCAGCTCGGGGCCAGCAGATACGCAGTATTTT. Residues: CASSSGPADTQYF. V usage is TRBV11-3 and J usage is TRBJ2-3; D may correspond to TRBD1 or TRBD2 (5 bases each). This CDR3 has 13 amino acids. Trimming pared 4 bases from V and 4 bases from J, leaving 9 bases between. The V gene's germline CDR1 is SGHNT and CDR2 YENEEA.

V usage is TRBV11-2 and J usage is TRBJ2-7; 7 bases are a match to TRBD1. The CDR3 has 16 amino acids. Germline lookup yields CDR1 SGHAT and CDR2 FQNNGV. J was trimmed by 4 bases and V by 5 bases; bases with no gene match: 14. For the CDR3, the DNA is TGTGCCAGCAGCCCACTCCGGGGACAGAGATTATACGAGCAGTACTTC. Its protein product is CASSPLRGQRLYEQYF.

The chain couples TRBV19 to TRBJ1-2; D may be TRBD1 (5 bases). The CDR3 has 15 amino acids. V was trimmed by 7 bases and J by 5 bases, leaving 20 bases between them. Germline V gene sequence: CDR1 LNHDA, CDR2 SQIVND (reference sequence). The CDR3 nucleotides read TGTGCCAGTAAGGAGGGGCCGTCTCCCGTATATGGCTACACCTTC. Translating gives CASKEGPSPVYGYTF.

In its sample, this clone was seen a few times. V is TRBV28 and J is TRBJ2-7; D is perhaps TRBD2 (5 bases). CDR3 length: 14 residues. Trimming removed 3 bases from V and 7 bases from J, with 16 bases in between. Germline V gives CDR1 MDHEN, CDR2 SYDVKM. CDR3 sequence: CASSFEGGPREQYF. The CDR3 DNA follows: TGTGCCAGCAGTTTCGAGGGCGGTCCCAGGGAGCAGTACTTC.

The rearrangement links TRBV29-1 to TRBJ2-7; the match to TRBD1 covers 9 bases. Per the germline V gene, CDR1 is SQVTM and CDR2 is ANQGSEA. This CDR3 region has 14 residues. J was trimmed by 5 bases and V by 7 bases; bases with no gene match: 12. The CDR3: CSGLVGQGYHEQYF. The CDR3 bases are TGCAGCGGGTTGGTTGGACAGGGGTACCACGAGCAGTACTTC.

The chain carries TRBV4-1 and TRBJ2-7, with unresolved D. The CDR3 contains 15 residues. Germline CDR1 and CDR2: MGHRA and YSYEKL. Trimming shortened V by 3 bases and J by 0 bases, and 12 bases separated the two germline ends. CDR3 coding DNA: TGCGCCAGCAGCCACGGTGAAAGTGGCTCCTACGAGCAGTACTTC. Amino acids: CASSHGESGSYEQYF.

J is TRBJ2-5 and V is TRBV6-5; possibly TRBD1 for D (6 bases). V was pared by 4 bases and J by 5 bases, with 17 bases between. This CDR3 has 15 amino acids. The germline V gene encodes CDR1 MNHEY and CDR2 SVGAGI. The CDR3 region is CASSWDVTGIETQYF. Written as DNA, the CDR3 is TGTGCCAGCAGTTGGGATGTAACAGGGATTGAGACCCAGTACTTC.

The rearrangement uses TRBV5-5 and TRBJ2-1; 7 bases fit TRBD2. The junction had 10 bases not matched to a gene; V was cut back by 3 bases and J by 10 bases. CDR3 size: 14 residues. The germline V gene encodes CDR1 SGHKS and CDR2 YYEKEE (reference sequence). The CDR3 DNA reads TGTGCCAGCAGCTCCACGGGGACTAAACACGAGCAGTTCTTC. Its translation is CASSSTGTKHEQFF.

The chain joins TRBV28 to TRBJ2-3; a weak D match, TRBD2 (6 bases). The germline V gene encodes CDR1 MDHEN and CDR2 SYDVKM. This CDR3 contains 16 residues. V was trimmed by 2 bases and J by 0 bases, leaving 12 bases between them. The DNA for the CDR3 is TGTGCCAGCAGTTTAAGTACTAGCACTAGCACAGATACGCAGTATTTT. It encodes CASSLSTSTSTDTQYF.

This clone came up a few times. The chain combines TRBV4-3 with TRBJ2-7, with 7 bases matching TRBD2. Germline V CDR1 and CDR2: LGHNA, YSLEER. After removal of 0 bases from V and 1 base from J, the junction contained 9 bases not matched to a gene. The CDR3 runs to 17 residues. Here the CDR3 reads CASSQEIGGVESYEQYF. CDR3 in DNA: TGCGCCAGCAGCCAAGAGATTGGGGGGGTGGAGTCCTACGAGCAGTACTTC.

The V and J genes are TRBV7-9 and TRBJ1-5; unclear D gene. Trimming took off 1 base at V and 1 base at J, with 2 bases between the two ends. The germline V gene encodes CDR1 SEHNR and CDR2 FQNEAQ (reference sequence). This CDR3 spans 13 amino acids. The CDR3 sequence: CASSLVSNQPQHF. The CDR3 DNA follows: TGTGCCAGCAGCTTAGTGAGCAATCAGCCCCAGCATTTT.

The table lists this clone with a few counts. The chain combines TRBV6-5 with TRBJ1-1, with 7 bases matching TRBD1. Trimming took 4 bases from V and 7 from J; bases not matched to a gene: 9. Germline V gene data show CDR1 as MNHEY and CDR2 as SVGAGI. This CDR3 spans 14 amino acids. CDR3 region: CASSSRRDRFEAFF. The CDR3 DNA reads as TGTGCCAGCAGTTCACGAAGGGACAGATTTGAAGCTTTCTTT.